This T cell receptor (beta chain) was obtained from a study of T cell responses to AZD1222 COVID-19 vaccine. The CDR3 length is 15 residues. V gave up 5 bases and J gave up 6 bases, with 18 bases separating them. Germline lookup yields CDR1 SGHRS and CDR2 YFSETQ. General observations from the study: Recipients of two AZD1222 doses showed rising Spike-specific TCR breadth and depth. Repertoire sampling happened only post peak T cell response. Clonal diversity was possibly underestimated; the donors were predominantly white British and more often female.

A note on this clone: Its antigen is as yet unknown.

The study pooled second doses at about 4 or about 12 weeks. Sequencing was performed with immunoSEQ multiplex PCR; in TCRdb, only in-frame clones are kept and a portion is missing. The sample lists under 200,000 clones; more than 75% were seen once. This sequence joins TRBV5-1 and TRBJ2-1; weak D call: TRBD1 (6 bases). Sequenced here: peripheral blood, sampled 28 days after the second AZD1222 dose. The receptor's source is an adult who received the AZD1222 COVID-19 vaccine. CDR3 DNA sequence: TGCGCCAGCAGATCGGGCCACGACAGGACCAATGAGCAGTTCTTC. It codes for CASRSGHDRTNEQFF.